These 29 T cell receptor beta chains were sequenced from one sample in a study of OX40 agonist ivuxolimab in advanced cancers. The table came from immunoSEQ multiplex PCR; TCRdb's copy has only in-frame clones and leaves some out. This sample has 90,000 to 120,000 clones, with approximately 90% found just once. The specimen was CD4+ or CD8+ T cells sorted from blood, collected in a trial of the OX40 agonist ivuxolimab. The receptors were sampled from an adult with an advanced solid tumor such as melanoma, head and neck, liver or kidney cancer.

The CDR3 protein is CASSGYRATGELFF. CDR3 coding DNA: TGTGCCAGCAGTGGGTACAGAGCGACCGGGGAGCTGTTTTTT. The chain uses TRBV2 and TRBJ2-2; D remains ambiguous. CDR1 is SNHLY and CDR2 is FYNNEI in the germline V gene. CDR3 length equals 14 residues. V gave up 4 bases and J gave up 5 bases, with 11 bases separating them.

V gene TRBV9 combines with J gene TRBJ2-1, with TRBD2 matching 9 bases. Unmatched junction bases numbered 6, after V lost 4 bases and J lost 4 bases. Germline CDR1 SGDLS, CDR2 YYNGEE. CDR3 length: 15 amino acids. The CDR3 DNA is TGTGCCAGCAGCACCGATAGCGGGGGATACAATGAGCAGTTCTTC. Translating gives CASSTDSGGYNEQFF. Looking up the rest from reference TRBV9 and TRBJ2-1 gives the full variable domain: DSGVTQTPKHLITATGQRVTLRCSPRSGDLSVYWYQQSLDQGLQFLIQYYNGEERAKGNILERFSAQQFPDLHSELNLSSLELGDSALYFCASSTDSGGYNEQFFGPGTRLTVL.

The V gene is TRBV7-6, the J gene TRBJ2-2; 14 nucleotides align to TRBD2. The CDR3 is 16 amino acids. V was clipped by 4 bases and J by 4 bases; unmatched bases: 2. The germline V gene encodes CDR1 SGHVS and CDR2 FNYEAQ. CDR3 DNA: TGTGCCAGCAGCTCGGGACTAGCGGGAGTCACCGGGGAGCTGTTTTTT. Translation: CASSSGLAGVTGELFF. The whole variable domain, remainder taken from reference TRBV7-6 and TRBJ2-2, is GAGVSQSPRYKVTKRGQDVALRCDPISGHVSLYWYRQALGQGPEFLTYFNYEAQQDKSGLPNDRFSAERPEGSISTLTIQRTEQRDSAMYRCASSSGLAGVTGELFFGEGSRLTVL.

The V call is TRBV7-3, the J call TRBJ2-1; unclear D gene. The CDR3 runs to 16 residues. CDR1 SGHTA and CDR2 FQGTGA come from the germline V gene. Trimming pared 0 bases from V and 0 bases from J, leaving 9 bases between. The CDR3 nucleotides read TGTGCCAGCAGCTTAACGTTCAGGAGCTCCTACAATGAGCAGTTCTTC. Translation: CASSLTFRSSYNEQFF. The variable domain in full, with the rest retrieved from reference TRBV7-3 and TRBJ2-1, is GAGVSQTPSNKVTEKGKYVELRCDPISGHTALYWYRQSLGQGPEFLIYFQGTGAADDSGLPNDRFFAVRPEGSVSTLKIQRTERGDSAVYLCASSLTFRSSYNEQFFGPGTRLTVL.

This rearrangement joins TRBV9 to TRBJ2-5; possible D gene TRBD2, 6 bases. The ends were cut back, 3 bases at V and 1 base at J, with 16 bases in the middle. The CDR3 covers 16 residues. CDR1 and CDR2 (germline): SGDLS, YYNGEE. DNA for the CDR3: TGTGCCAGCAGCGAGGGTAGCGGAGGAGTCCAAGAGACCCAGTACTTC. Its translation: CASSEGSGGVQETQYF.

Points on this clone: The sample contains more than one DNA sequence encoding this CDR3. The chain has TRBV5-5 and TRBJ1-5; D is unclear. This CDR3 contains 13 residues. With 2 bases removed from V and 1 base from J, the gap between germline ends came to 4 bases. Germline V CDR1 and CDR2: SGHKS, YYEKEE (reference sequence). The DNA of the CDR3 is TGTGCCAGCAGCTTAGACAGCAATCAGCCCCAGCATTTT. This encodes CASSLDSNQPQHF.

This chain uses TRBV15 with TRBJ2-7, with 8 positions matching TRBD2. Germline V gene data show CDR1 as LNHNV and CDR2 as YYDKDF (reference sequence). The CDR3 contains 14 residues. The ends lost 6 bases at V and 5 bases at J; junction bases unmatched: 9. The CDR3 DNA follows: TGTGCCACCAGGGCGTCGGGGGGGGCGCACGAGCAGTACTTC. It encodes CATRASGGAHEQYF.

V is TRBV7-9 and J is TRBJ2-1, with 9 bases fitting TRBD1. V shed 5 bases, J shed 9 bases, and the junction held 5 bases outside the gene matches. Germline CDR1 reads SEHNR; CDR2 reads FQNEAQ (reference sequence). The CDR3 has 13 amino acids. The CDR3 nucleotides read TGTGCCAGCAGCGTACAGGGGGCAGGTGAGCAGTTCTTC. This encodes CASSVQGAGEQFF.

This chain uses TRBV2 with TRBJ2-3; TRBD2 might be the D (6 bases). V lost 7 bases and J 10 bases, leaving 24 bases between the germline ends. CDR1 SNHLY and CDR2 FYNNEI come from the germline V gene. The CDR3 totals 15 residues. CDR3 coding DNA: TGTGCCAGCATCACGGCGAGACTAGAGCTCAGAGCGCAGTATTTT. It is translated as CASITARLELRAQYF.

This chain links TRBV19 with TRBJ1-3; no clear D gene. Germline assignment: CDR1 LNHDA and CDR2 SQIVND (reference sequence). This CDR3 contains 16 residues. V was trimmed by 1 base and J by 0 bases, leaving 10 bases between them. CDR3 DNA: TGTGCCAGTAGTATAGCGGGCACCATCTCTGGAAACACCATATATTTT. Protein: CASSIAGTISGNTIYF.

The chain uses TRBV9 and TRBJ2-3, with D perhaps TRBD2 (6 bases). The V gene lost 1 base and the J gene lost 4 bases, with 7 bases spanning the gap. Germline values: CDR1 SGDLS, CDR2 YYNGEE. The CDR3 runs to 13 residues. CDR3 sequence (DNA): TGTGCCAGCAGCGTAACTAGCTCAGATACGCAGTATTTT. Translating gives CASSVTSSDTQYF.

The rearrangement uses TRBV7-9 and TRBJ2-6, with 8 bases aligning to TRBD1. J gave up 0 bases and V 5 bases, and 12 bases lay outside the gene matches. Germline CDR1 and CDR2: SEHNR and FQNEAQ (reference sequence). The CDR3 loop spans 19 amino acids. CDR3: CASSPQDRATLSGANVLTF. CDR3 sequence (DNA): TGTGCCAGCAGCCCGCAGGACAGGGCCACACTCTCTGGGGCCAACGTCCTGACTTTC.

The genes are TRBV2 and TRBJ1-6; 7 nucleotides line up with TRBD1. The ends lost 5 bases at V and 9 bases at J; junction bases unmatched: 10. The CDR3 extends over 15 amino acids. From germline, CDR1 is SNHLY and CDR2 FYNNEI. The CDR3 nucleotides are TGTGCCAGCAGTACTACACAGGGGAGGGGTTCACCCCTCCACTTT. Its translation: CASSTTQGRGSPLHF.

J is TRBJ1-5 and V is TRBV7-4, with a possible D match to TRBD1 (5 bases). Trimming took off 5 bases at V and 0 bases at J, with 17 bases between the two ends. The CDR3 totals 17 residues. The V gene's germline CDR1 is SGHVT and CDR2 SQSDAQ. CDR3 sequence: CASSSRVPKYSNQPQHF. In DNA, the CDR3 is TGTGCCAGCAGCAGCAGGGTCCCGAAATATAGCAATCAGCCCCAGCATTTT.

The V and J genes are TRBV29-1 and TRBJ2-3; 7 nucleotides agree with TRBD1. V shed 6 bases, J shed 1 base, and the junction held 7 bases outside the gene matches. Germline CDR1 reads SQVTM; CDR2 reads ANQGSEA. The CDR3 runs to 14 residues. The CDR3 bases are TGCAGCGTCGAAAGGGGACAGCGCACAGATACGCAGTATTTT. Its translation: CSVERGQRTDTQYF.

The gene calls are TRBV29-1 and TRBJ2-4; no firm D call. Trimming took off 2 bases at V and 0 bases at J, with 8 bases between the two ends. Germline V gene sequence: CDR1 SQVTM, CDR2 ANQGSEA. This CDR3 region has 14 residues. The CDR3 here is CSVEKLLAKNIQYF. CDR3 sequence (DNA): TGCAGCGTTGAAAAATTATTAGCCAAAAACATTCAGTACTTC.

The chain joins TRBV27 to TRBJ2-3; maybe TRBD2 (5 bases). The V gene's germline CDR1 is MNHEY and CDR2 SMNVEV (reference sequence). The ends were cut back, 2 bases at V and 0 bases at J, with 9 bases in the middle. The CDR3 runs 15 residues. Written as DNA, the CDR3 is TGTGCCAGCAGTTTAGTAGCGACTAGCACAGATACGCAGTATTTT. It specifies CASSLVATSTDTQYF.

The CDR3 coding sequence is TGTGCCAGCAGTTTTCCCCGAAGACCAGATACGCAGTATTTT. It encodes CASSFPRRPDTQYF. The chain couples TRBV6-6 to TRBJ2-3; no reliable D call. Germline-derived CDR1 and CDR2 are MNHNY and SVGAGI (reference sequence). V lost 4 bases and J 4 bases, leaving 12 bases between the germline ends. The CDR3 is 14 residues long.

In DNA, the CDR3 is TGTGCCAGCAGCTTAGTCCCCCGAGCCGGGGAGCTGTTTTTT. It is translated as CASSLVPRAGELFF. The chain carries TRBV11-2 and TRBJ2-2; D is unresolved. Trimming removed 1 base at V and 6 bases at J, with 9 bases between. Germline loops: CDR1 SGHAT, CDR2 FQNNGV. The CDR3 is 14 residues long.

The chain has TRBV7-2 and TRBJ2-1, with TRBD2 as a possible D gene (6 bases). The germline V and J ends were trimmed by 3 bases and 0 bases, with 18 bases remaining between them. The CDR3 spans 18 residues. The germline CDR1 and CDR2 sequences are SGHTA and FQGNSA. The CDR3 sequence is CASSFSGAAPSSYNEQFF. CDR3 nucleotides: TGTGCCAGCAGCTTTAGCGGAGCGGCCCCCAGCTCCTACAATGAGCAGTTCTTC.

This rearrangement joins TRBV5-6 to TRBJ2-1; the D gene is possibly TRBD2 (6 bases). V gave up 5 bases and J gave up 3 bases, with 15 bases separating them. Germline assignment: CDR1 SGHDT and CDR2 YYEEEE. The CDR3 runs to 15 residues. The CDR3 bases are TGTGCCAGCAGTCGCCGGGAGTTGGTCTACAATGAGCAGTTCTTC. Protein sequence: CASSRRELVYNEQFF.

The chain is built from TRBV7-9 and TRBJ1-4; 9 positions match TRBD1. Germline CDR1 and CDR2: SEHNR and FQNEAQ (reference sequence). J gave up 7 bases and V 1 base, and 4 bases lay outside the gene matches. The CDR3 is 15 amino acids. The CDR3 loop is CASSLVGTGSEKLFF. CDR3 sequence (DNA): TGTGCCAGCAGCTTAGTAGGGACAGGGAGTGAAAAACTGTTTTTT.

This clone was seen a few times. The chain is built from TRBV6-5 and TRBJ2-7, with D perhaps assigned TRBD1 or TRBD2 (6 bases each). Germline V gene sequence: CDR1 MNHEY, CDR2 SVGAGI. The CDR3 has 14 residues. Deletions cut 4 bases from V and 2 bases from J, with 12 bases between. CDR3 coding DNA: TGTGCCAGCAGTTTGGGGGGCGCCGCCTACGAGCAGTACTTC. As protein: CASSLGGAAYEQYF.

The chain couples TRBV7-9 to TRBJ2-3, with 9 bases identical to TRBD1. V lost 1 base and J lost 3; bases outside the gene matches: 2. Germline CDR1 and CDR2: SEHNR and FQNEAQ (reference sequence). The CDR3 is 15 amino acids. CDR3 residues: CASSLVGTGTDTQYF. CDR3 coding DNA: TGTGCCAGCAGCTTAGTAGGGACAGGGACAGATACGCAGTATTTT.

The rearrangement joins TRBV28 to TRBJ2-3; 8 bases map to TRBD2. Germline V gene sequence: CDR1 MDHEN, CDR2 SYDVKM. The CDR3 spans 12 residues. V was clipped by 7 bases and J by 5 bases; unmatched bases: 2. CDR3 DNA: TGTGCCAGCACTCTAGCGGGAGATACGCAGTATTTT. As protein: CASTLAGDTQYF.

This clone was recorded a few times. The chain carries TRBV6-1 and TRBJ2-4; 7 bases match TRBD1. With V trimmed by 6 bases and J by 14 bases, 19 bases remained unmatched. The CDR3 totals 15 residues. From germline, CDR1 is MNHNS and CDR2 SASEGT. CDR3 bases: TGTGCCAGCAGAGACCTTACAGGGGCACAAAAACTGGAGTACTTC. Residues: CASRDLTGAQKLEYF.

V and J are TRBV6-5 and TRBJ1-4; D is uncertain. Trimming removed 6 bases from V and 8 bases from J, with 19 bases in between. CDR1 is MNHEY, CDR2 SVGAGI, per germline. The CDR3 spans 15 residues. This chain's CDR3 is CASRMGNGVREKLFF. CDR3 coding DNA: TGTGCCAGCAGAATGGGTAACGGAGTACGGGAAAAACTGTTTTTT.

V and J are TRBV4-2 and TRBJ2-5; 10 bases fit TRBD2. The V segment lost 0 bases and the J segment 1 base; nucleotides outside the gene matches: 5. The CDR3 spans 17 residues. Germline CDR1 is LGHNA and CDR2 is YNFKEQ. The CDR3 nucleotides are TGTGCCAGCAGCCAAGACCCTAGCGGGAGTACCCAAGAGACCCAGTACTTC. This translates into CASSQDPSGSTQETQYF.

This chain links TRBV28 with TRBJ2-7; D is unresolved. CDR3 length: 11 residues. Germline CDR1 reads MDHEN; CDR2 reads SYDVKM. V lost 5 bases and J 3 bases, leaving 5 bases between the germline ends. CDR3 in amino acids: CASSEDYEQYF. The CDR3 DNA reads TGTGCCAGCAGTGAGGACTACGAGCAGTACTTC. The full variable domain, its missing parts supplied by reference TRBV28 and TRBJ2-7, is DVKVTQSSRYLVKRTGEKVFLECVQDMDHENMFWYRQDPGLGLRLIYFSYDVKMKEKGDIPEGYSVSREKKERFSLILESASTNQTSMYLCASSEDYEQYFGPGTRLTVT.